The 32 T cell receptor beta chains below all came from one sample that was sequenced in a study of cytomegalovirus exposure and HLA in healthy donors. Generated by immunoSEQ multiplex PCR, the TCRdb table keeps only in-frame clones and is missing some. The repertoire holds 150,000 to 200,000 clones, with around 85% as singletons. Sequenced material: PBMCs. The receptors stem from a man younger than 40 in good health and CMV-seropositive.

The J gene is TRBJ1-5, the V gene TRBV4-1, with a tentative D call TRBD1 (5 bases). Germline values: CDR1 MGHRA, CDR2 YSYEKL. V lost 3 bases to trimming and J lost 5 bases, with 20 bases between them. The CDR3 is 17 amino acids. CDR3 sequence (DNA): TGCGCCAGCAGCCACGATCCCGCGGGACCCCAGGATCAGCCCCAGCATTTT. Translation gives CASSHDPAGPQDQPQHF.

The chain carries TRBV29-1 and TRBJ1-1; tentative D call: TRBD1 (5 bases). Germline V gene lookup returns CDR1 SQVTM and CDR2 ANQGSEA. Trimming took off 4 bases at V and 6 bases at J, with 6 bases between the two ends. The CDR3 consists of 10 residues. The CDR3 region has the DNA TGCAGCGTTGTGACAGCTGAAGCTTTCTTT. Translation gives CSVVTAEAFF. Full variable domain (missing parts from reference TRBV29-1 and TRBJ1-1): SAVISQKPSRDICQRGTSLTIQCQVDSQVTMMFWYRQQPGQSLTLIATANQGSEATYESGFVIDKFPISRPNLTFSTLTVSNMSPEDSSIYLCSVVTAEAFFGQGTRLTVV.

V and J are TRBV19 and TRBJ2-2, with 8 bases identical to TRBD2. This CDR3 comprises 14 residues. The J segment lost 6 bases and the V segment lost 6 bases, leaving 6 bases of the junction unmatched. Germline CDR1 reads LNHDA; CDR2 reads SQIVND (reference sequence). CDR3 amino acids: CASSQRTSPGELFF. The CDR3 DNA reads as TGTGCCAGTAGCCAACGGACTAGCCCCGGGGAGCTGTTTTTT. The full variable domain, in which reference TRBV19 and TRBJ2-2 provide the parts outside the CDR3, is DGGITQSPKYLFRKEGQNVTLSCEQNLNHDAMYWYRQDPGQGLRLIYYSQIVNDFQKGDIAEGYSVSREKKESFPLTVTSAQKNPTAFYLCASSQRTSPGELFFGEGSRLTVL.

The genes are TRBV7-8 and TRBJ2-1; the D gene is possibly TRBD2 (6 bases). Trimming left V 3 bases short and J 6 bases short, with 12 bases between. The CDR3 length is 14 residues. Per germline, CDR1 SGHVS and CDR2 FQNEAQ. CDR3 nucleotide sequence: TGTGCCAGCAGCTTGGGCCGGGGGACCAATGAGCAGTTCTTC. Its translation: CASSLGRGTNEQFF. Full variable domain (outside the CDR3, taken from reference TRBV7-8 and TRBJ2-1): GAGVSQSPRYKVAKRGQDVALRCDPISGHVSLFWYQQALGQGPEFLTYFQNEAQLDKSGLPSDRFFAERPEGSVSTLKIQRTQQEDSAVYLCASSLGRGTNEQFFGPGTRLTVL.

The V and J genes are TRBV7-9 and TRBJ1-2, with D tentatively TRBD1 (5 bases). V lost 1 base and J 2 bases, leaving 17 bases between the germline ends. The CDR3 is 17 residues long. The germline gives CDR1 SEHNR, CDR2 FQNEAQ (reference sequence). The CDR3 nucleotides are TGTGCCAGCAGCTTAGTTGCGGGGCGGGGTGAGAACTATGGCTACACCTTC. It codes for CASSLVAGRGENYGYTF. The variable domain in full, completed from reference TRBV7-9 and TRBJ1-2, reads DTGVSQNPRHKITKRGQNVTFRCDPISEHNRLYWYRQTLGQGPEFLTYFQNEAQLEKSRLLSDRFSAERPKGSFSTLEIQRTEQGDSAMYLCASSLVAGRGENYGYTFGSGTRLTVV.

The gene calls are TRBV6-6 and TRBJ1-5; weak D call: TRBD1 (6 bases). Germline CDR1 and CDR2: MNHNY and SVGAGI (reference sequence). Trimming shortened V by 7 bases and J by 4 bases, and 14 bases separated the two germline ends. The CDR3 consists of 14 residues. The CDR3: CASIGRGGNQPQHF. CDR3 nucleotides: TGTGCCAGCATTGGGAGGGGGGGTAATCAGCCCCAGCATTTT.

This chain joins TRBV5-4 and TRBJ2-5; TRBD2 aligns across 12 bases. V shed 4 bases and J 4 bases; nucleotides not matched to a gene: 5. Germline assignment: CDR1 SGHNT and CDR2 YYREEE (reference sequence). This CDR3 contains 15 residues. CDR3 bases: TGTGCCAGCAGCCAGACTAGCGGGGGTCCAGAGACCCAGTACTTC. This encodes CASSQTSGGPETQYF.

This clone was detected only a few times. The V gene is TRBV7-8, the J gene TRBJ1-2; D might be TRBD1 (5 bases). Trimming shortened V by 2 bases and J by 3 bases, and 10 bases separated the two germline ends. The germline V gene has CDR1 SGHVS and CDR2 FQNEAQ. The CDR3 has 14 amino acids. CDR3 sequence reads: CASSLRGSDYGYTF. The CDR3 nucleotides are TGTGCCAGCAGCTTAAGGGGCTCGGACTATGGCTACACCTTC.

The CDR3 spells CATSRETGGQETQYF. CDR3 DNA: TGTGCCACCAGCAGAGAAACAGGGGGCCAAGAGACCCAGTACTTC. The J gene is TRBJ2-5, the V gene TRBV15; TRBD1 matches 8 bases. The CDR3 is 15 residues long. The trim removed 0 bases at V and 1 base at J, leaving 1 base unmatched. Germline CDR1 reads LNHNV; CDR2 reads YYDKDF (reference sequence).

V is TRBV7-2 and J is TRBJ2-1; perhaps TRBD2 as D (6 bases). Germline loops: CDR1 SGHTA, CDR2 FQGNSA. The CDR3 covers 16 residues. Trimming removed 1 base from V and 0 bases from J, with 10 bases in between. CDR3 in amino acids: CASSLVSGSSYNEQFF. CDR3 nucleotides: TGTGCCAGCAGCTTAGTCTCCGGGAGCTCCTACAATGAGCAGTTCTTC.

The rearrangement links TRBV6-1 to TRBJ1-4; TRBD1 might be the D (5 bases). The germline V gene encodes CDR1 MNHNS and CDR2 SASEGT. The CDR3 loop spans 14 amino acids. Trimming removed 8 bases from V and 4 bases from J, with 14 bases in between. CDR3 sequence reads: CASGARRGNEKLFF. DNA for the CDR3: TGTGCCAGCGGGGCCCGGCGGGGTAATGAAAAACTGTTTTTT.

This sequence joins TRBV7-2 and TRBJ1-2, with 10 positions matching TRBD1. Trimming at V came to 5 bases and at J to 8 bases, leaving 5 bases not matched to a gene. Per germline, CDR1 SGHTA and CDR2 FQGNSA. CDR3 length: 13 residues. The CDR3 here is CASSARQGAGYTF. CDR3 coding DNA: TGTGCCAGCAGCGCCAGACAGGGGGCGGGCTACACCTTC.

The CDR3 loop reads CASSPDRGDQPQHF. CDR3 coding DNA: TGCGCCAGCAGCCCTGACAGGGGAGATCAGCCCCAGCATTTT. The chain carries TRBV5-1 and TRBJ1-5, with 8 bases aligning to TRBD1. V gave up 4 bases and J gave up 5 bases; unmatched junction bases: 5. Germline assignment: CDR1 SGHRS and CDR2 YFSETQ. This CDR3 contains 14 residues. Together with reference TRBV5-1 and TRBJ1-5, the CDR3 gives the full variable domain: KAGVTQTPRYLIKTRGQQVTLSCSPISGHRSVSWYQQTPGQGLQFLFEYFSETQRNKGNFPGRFSGRQFSNSRSEMNVSTLELGDSALYLCASSPDRGDQPQHFGDGTRLSIL.

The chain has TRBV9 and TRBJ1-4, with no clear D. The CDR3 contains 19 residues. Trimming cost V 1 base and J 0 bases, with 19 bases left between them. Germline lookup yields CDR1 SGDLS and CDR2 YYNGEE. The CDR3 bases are TGTGCCAGCAGCGTAACAGCCGCATACCTTGGTGCAACTAATGAAAAACTGTTTTTT. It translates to CASSVTAAYLGATNEKLFF.

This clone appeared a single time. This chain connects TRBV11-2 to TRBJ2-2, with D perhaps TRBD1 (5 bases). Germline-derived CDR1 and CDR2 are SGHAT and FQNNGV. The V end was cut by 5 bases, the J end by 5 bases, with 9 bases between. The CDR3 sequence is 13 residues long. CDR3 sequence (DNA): TGTGCCAGCAGCCTGGACACGACCGGGGAGCTGTTTTTT. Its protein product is CASSLDTTGELFF.

DNA for the CDR3: TGCGCCAGCAAATTGGGACTAGCGCAAGAGACCCAGTACTTC. Translation: CASKLGLAQETQYF. The rearrangement links TRBV5-1 to TRBJ2-5; the match to TRBD2 covers 10 bases. CDR3 length: 14 amino acids. Trimming removed 6 bases from V and 2 bases from J; junction bases left unmatched: 4. Germline V gene sequence: CDR1 SGHRS, CDR2 YFSETQ. Combining the CDR3 with reference TRBV5-1 and TRBJ2-5 gives the whole variable domain KAGVTQTPRYLIKTRGQQVTLSCSPISGHRSVSWYQQTPGQGLQFLFEYFSETQRNKGNFPGRFSGRQFSNSRSEMNVSTLELGDSALYLCASKLGLAQETQYFGPGTRLLVL.

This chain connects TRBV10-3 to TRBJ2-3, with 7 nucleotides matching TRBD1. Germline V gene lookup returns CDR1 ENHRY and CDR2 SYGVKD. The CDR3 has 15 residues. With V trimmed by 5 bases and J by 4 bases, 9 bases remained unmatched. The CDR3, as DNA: TGTGCCATCAGTATAAAGGGGGCAGGGTCAGATACGCAGTATTTT. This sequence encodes CAISIKGAGSDTQYF.

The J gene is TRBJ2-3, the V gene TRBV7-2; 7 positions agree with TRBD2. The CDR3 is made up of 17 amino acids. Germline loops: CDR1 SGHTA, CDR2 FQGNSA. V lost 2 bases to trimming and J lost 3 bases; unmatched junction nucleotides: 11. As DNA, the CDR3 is TGTGCCAGCAGCTTAAACCCTTTTGGGGGGGGGACAGATACGCAGTATTTT. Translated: CASSLNPFGGGTDTQYF.

The CDR3 sequence is CASSLVAGGPRETQYF. The CDR3 DNA reads TGTGCCAGCAGCTTAGTAGCGGGGGGTCCTAGGGAGACCCAGTACTTC. The J gene is TRBJ2-5, the V gene TRBV7-2, with 10 bases aligning to TRBD2. Germline CDR1 reads SGHTA; CDR2 reads FQGNSA. This CDR3 has 16 residues. The J segment lost 5 bases and the V segment lost 1 base, leaving 7 bases of the junction unmatched.

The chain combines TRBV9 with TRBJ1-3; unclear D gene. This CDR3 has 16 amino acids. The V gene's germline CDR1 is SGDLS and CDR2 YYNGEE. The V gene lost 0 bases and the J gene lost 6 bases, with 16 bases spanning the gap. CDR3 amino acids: CASSVGGGMGINTIYF. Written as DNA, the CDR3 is TGTGCCAGCAGCGTAGGAGGAGGGATGGGGATAAACACCATATATTTT. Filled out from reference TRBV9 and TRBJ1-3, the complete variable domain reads DSGVTQTPKHLITATGQRVTLRCSPRSGDLSVYWYQQSLDQGLQFLIQYYNGEERAKGNILERFSAQQFPDLHSELNLSSLELGDSALYFCASSVGGGMGINTIYFGEGSWLTVV.

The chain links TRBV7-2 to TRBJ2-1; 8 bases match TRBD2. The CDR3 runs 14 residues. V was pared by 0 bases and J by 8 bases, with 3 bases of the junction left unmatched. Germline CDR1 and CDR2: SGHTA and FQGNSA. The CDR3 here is CASSLALAGHEQFF. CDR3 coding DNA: TGTGCCAGCAGCTTAGCCCTAGCGGGTCATGAGCAGTTCTTC.

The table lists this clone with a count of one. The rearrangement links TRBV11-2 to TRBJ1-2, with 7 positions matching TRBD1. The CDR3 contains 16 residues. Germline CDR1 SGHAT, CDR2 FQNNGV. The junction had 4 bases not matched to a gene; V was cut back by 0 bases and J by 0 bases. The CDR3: CASSLDRTGANYGYTF. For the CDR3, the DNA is TGTGCCAGCAGCTTAGATCGGACAGGAGCTAACTATGGCTACACCTTC.

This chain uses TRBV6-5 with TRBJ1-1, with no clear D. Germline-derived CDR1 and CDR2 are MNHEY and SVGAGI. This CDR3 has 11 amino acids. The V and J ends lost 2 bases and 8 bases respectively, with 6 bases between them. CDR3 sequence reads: CASSYGREAFF. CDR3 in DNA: TGTGCCAGCAGTTACGGCAGGGAAGCTTTCTTT.

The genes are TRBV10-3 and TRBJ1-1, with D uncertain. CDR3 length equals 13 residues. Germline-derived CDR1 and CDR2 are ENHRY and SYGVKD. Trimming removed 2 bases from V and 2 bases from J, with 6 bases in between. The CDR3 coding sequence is TGTGCCATCAGTGAGACACACAACACTGAAGCTTTCTTT. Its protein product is CAISETHNTEAFF.

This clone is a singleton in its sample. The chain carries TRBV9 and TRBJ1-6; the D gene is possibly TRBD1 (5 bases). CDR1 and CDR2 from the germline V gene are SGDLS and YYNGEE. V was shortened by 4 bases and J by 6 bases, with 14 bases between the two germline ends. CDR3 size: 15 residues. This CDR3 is CASSHEGGVNSPLHF. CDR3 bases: TGTGCCAGCAGCCACGAGGGAGGGGTTAATTCACCCCTCCACTTT.

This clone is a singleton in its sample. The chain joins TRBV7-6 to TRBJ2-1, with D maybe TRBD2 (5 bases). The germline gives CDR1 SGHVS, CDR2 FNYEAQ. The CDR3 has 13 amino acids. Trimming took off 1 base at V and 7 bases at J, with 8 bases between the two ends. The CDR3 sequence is CASSLGLANEQFF. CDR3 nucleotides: TGTGCCAGCAGCTTAGGGCTAGCTAATGAGCAGTTCTTC.

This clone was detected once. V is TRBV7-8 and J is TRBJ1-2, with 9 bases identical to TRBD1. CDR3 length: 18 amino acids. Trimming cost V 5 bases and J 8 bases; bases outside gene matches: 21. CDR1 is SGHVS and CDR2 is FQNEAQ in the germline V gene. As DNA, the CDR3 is TGTGCCAGCAGCCATATAGTACAGGGGGCCTTTATTCGGGAAGGCTACACCTTC. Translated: CASSHIVQGAFIREGYTF. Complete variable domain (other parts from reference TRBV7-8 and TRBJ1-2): GAGVSQSPRYKVAKRGQDVALRCDPISGHVSLFWYQQALGQGPEFLTYFQNEAQLDKSGLPSDRFFAERPEGSVSTLKIQRTQQEDSAVYLCASSHIVQGAFIREGYTFGSGTRLTVV.

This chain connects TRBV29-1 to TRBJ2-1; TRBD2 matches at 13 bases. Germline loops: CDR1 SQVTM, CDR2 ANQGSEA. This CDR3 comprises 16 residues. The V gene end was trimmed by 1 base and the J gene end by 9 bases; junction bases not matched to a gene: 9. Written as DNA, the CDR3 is TGCAGCGTTGAAGGCACTAGCGGGGGGGCTGGGGTTGAGCAGTTCTTC. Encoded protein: CSVEGTSGGAGVEQFF.

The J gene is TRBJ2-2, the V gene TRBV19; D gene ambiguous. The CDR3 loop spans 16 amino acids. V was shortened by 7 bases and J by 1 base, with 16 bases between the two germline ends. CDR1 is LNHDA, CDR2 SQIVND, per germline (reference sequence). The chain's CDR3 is CASTALIGVNTGELFF. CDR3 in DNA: TGTGCCAGTACCGCCTTAATCGGTGTGAACACCGGGGAGCTGTTTTTT. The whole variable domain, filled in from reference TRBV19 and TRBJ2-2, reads DGGITQSPKYLFRKEGQNVTLSCEQNLNHDAMYWYRQDPGQGLRLIYYSQIVNDFQKGDIAEGYSVSREKKESFPLTVTSAQKNPTAFYLCASTALIGVNTGELFFGEGSRLTVL.

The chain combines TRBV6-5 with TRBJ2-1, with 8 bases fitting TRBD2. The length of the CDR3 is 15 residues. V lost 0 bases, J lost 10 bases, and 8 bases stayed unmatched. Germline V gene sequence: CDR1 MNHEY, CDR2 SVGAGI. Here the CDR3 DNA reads TGTGCCAGCAGTTACTCGACGAGCGGGGGTGAGGAGCAGTTCTTC. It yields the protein CASSYSTSGGEEQFF.

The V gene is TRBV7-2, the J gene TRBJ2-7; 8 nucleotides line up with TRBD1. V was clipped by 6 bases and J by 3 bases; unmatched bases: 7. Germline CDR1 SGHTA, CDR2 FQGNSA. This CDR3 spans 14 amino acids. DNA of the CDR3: TGTGCCAGCAGAGAACAGGGGGGAATCTACGAGCAGTACTTC. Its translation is CASREQGGIYEQYF.

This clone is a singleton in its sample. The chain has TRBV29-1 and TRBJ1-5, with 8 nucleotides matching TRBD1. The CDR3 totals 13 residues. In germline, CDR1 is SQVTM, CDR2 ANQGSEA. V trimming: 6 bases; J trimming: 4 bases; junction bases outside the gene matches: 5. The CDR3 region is CSVRDRWNQPQHF. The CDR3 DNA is TGCAGCGTCCGGGACAGGTGGAATCAGCCCCAGCATTTT.